This T cell receptor (beta chain) was profiled in a study of T cells in Graves' hyperthyroidism and ophthalmopathy. Study as a whole: Peripheral blood was acquired at first diagnosis, ahead of any therapy whatsoever.

Study-wide results and caveats: Appearing also in blood were most of the thyroid clonotypes expanded above 0.001.

J lost 1 base, V lost 4 bases, and 3 bases had no gene match. This CDR3 contains 15 residues. The germline V gene encodes CDR1 MDHEN and CDR2 SYDVKM. Researchers took RNA transcripts and amplified the TCR beta CDR3 regions from them. First-round RT-PCR of the TCR CDR3 relied on the HTBI primer set. One entry per CDR3 protein, called by TCRdb with MiXCR from the multiplex PCR reads. This table has approximately 430,000 distinct CDR3 sequences, around a sixth appearing once. Comment on this clonotype: Its antigen is unidentified.

The clonotype was recovered from a woman younger than 35 with Graves' hyperthyroidism. Sequencing input: blood. The V and J genes are TRBV28 and TRBJ2-1; TRBD1 matches at 8 bases. The CDR3 DNA reads TGTGCCAGCAGTTACTGGACAGGGTCCTACAATGAGCAGTTCTTC. Protein product: CASSYWTGSYNEQFF.